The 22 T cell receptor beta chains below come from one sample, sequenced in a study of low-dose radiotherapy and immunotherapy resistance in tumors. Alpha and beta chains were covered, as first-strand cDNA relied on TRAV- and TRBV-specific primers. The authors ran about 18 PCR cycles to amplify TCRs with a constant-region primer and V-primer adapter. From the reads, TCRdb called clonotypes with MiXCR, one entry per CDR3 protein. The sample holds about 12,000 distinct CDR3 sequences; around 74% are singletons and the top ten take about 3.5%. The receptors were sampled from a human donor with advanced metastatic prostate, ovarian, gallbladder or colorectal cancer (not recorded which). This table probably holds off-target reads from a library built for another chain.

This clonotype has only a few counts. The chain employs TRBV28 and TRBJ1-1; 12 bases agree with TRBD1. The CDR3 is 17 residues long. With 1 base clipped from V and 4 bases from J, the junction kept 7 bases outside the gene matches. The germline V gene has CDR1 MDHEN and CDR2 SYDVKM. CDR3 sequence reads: CASSLLPGTGGTTEAFF. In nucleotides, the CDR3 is TGTGCCAGCAGTTTATTGCCCGGGACAGGGGGCACCACTGAAGCTTTCTTT. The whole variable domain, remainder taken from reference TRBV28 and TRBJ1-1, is DVKVTQSSRYLVKRTGEKVFLECVQDMDHENMFWYRQDPGLGLRLIYFSYDVKMKEKGDIPEGYSVSREKKERFSLILESASTNQTSMYLCASSLLPGTGGTTEAFFGQGTRLTVV.

CDR3 sequence: CSAFTTGTGTEAFF. The CDR3 DNA is TGCAGCGCCTTCACGACAGGGACGGGCACTGAAGCTTTCTTT. The chain is built from TRBV29-1 and TRBJ1-1; 7 nucleotides align to TRBD1. The CDR3 has 14 amino acids. Germline loops: CDR1 SQVTM, CDR2 ANQGSEA. J gave up 4 bases and V 7 bases, and 12 bases lay outside the gene matches.

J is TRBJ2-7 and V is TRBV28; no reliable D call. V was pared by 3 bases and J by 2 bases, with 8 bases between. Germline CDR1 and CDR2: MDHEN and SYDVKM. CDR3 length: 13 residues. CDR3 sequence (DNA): TGTGCCAGCAGTTTTGGGCCCACCTACGAGCAGTACTTC. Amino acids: CASSFGPTYEQYF.

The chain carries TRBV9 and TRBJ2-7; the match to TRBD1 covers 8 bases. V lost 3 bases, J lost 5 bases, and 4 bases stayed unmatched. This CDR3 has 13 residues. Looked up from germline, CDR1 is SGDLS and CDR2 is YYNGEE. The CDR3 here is CASSGGQGHEQYF. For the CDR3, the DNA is TGTGCCAGCAGCGGTGGACAGGGCCACGAGCAGTACTTC.

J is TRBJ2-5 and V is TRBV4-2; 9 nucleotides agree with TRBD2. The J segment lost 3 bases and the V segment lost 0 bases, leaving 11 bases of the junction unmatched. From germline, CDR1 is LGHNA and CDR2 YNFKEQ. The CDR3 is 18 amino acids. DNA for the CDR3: TGTGCCAGCAGCCAAGAGAACAGCGGGAGGCGATCGGAAGAGACCCAGTACTTC. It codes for CASSQENSGRRSEETQYF.

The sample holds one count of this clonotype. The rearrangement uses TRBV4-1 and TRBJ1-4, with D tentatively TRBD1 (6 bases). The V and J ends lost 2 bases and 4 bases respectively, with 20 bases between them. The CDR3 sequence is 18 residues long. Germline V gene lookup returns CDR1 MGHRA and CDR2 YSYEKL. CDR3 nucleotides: TGCGCCAGCAGCCAAACGCTCCGCGGACAGAGCCTTAATGAAAAACTGTTTTTT. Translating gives CASSQTLRGQSLNEKLFF.

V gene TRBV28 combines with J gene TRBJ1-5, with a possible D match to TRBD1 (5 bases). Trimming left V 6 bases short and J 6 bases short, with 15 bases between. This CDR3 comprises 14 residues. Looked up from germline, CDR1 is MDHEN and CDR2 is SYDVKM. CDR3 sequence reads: CASSAPGPGQPQHF. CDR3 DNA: TGTGCCAGCAGCGCCCCGGGACCTGGTCAGCCCCAGCATTTT.

CDR3: CASSQEGRYYGYTF. In nucleotides, the CDR3 is TGTGCCAGCAGTCAGGAGGGAAGATACTATGGCTACACCTTC. The chain carries TRBV7-9 and TRBJ1-2; the D is unclear. The CDR3 loop spans 14 amino acids. The V gene's germline CDR1 is SEHNR and CDR2 FQNEAQ (reference sequence). Trimming took 6 bases from V and 3 from J, leaving 14 bases between them.

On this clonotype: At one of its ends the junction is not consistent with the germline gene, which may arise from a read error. The DNA of the CDR3 is TGTGCCAGCAGCTCAGGACTATACGAGCAGTACTTC. This codes for CASSSGLYEQYF. The chain is built from TRBV5-3 and TRBJ2-7; D is perhaps TRBD2 (6 bases). TRBV5-3 carries the ORF label, with uncertain function. There are 12 residues in the CDR3.

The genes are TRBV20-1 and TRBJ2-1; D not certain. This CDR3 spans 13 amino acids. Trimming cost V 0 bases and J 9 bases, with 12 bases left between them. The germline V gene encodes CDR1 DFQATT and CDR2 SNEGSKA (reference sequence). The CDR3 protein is CSARDRPAVEQFF. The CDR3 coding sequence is TGCAGTGCTAGAGATCGCCCCGCGGTTGAGCAGTTCTTC.

CDR3: CASSQESTSVGNEQFF. CDR3 DNA sequence: TGCGCCAGCAGCCAAGAGTCGACTAGCGTCGGCAATGAGCAGTTCTTC. The chain is built from TRBV4-3 and TRBJ2-1; the match to TRBD2 covers 8 bases. V trimming: 0 bases; J trimming: 6 bases; junction bases outside the gene matches: 7. Germline assignment: CDR1 LGHNA and CDR2 YSLEER. The CDR3 is 16 amino acids.

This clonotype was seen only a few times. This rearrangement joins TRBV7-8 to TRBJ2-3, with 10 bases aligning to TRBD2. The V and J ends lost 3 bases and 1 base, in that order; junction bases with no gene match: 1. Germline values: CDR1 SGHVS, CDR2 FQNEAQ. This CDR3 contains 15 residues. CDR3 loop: CASSFTSGGTDTQYF. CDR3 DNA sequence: TGTGCCAGCAGCTTTACTAGCGGGGGCACAGATACGCAGTATTTT.

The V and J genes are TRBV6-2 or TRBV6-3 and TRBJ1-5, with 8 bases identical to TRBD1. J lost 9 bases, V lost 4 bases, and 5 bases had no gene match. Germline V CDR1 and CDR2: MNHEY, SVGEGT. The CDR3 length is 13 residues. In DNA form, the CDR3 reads TGTGCCAGCAGTTTCAGGGGGCTACGGCCCCAGCATTTT. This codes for CASSFRGLRPQHF.

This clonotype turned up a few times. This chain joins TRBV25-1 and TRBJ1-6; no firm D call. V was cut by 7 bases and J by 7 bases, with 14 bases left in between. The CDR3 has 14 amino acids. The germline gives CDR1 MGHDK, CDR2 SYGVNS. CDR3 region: CASTAGGRNSPLHF. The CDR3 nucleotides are TGTGCCAGCACCGCGGGAGGGCGGAATTCACCCCTCCACTTT. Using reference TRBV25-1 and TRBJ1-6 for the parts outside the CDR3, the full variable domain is EADIYQTPRYLVIGTGKKITLECSQTMGHDKMYWYQQDPGMELHLIHYSYGVNSTEKGDLSSESTVSRIRTEHFPLTLESARPSHTSQYLCASTAGGRNSPLHFGNGTRLTVT.

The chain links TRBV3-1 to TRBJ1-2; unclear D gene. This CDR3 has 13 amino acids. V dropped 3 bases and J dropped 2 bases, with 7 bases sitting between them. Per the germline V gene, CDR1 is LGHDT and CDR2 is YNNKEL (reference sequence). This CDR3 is CASSHAHNYGYTF. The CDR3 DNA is TGTGCCAGCAGCCATGCGCACAACTATGGCTACACCTTC.

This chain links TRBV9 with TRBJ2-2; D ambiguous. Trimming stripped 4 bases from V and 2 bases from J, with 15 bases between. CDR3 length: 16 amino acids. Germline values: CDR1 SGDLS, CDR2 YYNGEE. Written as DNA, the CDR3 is TGTGCCAGCAGCCCCCATCCGGACCCAAACACCGGGGAGCTGTTTTTT. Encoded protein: CASSPHPDPNTGELFF.

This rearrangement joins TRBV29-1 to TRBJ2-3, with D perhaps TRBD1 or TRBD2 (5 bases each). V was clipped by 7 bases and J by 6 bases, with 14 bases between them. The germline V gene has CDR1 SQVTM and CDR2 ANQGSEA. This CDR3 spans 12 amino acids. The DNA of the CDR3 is TGCAGCGGGGGACGGGCCGCGGATACGCAGTATTTT. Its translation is CSGGRAADTQYF.

CDR3 sequence (DNA): TGCAGTGCTAGAGGGGGTGGGGGAGGCCCCGCCAATGAGCAGTTCTTC. This gives the protein CSARGGGGGPANEQFF. The V and J genes are TRBV20-1 and TRBJ2-1; tentatively, D is TRBD2 (6 bases). V was shortened by 1 base and J by 6 bases, with 19 bases between the two germline ends. The germline V gene has CDR1 DFQATT and CDR2 SNEGSKA (reference sequence). There are 16 residues in the CDR3.

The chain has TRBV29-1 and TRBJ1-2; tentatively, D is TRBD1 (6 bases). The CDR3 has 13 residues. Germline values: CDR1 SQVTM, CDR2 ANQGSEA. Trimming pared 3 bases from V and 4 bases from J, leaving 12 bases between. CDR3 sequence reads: CSVDQGPVYGYTF. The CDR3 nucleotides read TGCAGCGTTGACCAGGGGCCGGTCTATGGCTACACCTTC. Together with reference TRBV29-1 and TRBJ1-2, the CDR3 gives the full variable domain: SAVISQKPSRDICQRGTSLTIQCQVDSQVTMMFWYRQQPGQSLTLIATANQGSEATYESGFVIDKFPISRPNLTFSTLTVSNMSPEDSSIYLCSVDQGPVYGYTFGSGTRLTVV.

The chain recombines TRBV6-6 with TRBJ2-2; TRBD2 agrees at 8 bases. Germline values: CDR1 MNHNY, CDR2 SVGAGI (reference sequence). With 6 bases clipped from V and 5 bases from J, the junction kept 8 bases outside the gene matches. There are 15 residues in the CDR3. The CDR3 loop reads CASRPPRGGTGELFF. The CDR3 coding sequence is TGTGCCAGCAGGCCCCCTCGGGGGGGGACCGGGGAGCTGTTTTTT.

The CDR3 loop reads CATPGQTNTGELFF. CDR3 bases: TGTGCCACGCCGGGACAGACGAACACCGGGGAGCTGTTTTTT. The chain has TRBV6-1 and TRBJ2-2, with 7 positions matching TRBD1. The CDR3 spans 14 residues. The germline V gene has CDR1 MNHNS and CDR2 SASEGT. V trimming: 10 bases; J trimming: 0 bases; junction bases outside the gene matches: 5.

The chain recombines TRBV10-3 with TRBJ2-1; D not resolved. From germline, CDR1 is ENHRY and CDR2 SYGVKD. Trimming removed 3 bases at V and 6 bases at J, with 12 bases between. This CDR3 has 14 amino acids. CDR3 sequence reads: CAISDPALGNEQFF. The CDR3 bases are TGTGCCATCAGTGACCCGGCCCTAGGCAATGAGCAGTTCTTC.